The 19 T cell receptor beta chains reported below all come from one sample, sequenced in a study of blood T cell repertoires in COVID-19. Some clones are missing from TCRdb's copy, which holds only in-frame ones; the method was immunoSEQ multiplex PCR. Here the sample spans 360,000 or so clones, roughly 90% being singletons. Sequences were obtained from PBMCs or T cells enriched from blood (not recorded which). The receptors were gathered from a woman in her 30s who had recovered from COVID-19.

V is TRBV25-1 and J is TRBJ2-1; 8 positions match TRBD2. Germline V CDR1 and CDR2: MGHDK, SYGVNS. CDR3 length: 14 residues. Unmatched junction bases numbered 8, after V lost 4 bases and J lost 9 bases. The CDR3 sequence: CASSAGGSTFEQFF. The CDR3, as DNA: TGTGCCAGCAGTGCGGGGGGGAGCACATTTGAGCAGTTCTTC.

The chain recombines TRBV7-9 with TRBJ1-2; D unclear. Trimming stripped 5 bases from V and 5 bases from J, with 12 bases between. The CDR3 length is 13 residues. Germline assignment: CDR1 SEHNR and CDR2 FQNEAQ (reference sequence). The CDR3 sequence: CASSPDGEYGYTF. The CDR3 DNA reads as TGTGCCAGCAGCCCGGACGGGGAATATGGCTACACCTTC. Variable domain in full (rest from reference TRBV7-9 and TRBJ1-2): DTGVSQNPRHKITKRGQNVTFRCDPISEHNRLYWYRQTLGQGPEFLTYFQNEAQLEKSRLLSDRFSAERPKGSFSTLEIQRTEQGDSAMYLCASSPDGEYGYTFGSGTRLTVV.

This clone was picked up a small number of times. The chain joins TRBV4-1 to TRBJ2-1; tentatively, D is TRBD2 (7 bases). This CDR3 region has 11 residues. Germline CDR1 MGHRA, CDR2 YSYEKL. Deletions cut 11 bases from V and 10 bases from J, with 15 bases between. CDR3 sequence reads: CAASTGGEQFF. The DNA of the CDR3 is TGCGCCGCAAGCACGGGGGGCGAGCAGTTCTTC.

The CDR3 region has the DNA TGCGCCAGCAGTTCATCCGGCGGAGTGGGTGAAAAACTGTTTTTT. Translating it yields CASSSSGGVGEKLFF. V is TRBV5-1 and J is TRBJ1-4; no reliable D call. The V gene's germline CDR1 is SGHRS and CDR2 YFSETQ. The V and J ends lost 5 bases and 7 bases respectively, with 18 bases between them. The CDR3 spans 15 residues.

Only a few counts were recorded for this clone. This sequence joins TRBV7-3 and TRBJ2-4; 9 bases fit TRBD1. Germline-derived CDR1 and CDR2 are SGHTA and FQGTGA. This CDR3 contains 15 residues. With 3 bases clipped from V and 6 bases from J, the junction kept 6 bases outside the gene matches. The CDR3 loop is CASSLSAGQGNIQYF. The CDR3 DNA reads TGTGCCAGCAGCTTGTCCGCGGGACAGGGAAACATTCAGTACTTC. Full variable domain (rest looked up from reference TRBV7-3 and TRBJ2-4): GAGVSQTPSNKVTEKGKYVELRCDPISGHTALYWYRQSLGQGPEFLIYFQGTGAADDSGLPNDRFFAVRPEGSVSTLKIQRTERGDSAVYLCASSLSAGQGNIQYFGAGTRLSVL.

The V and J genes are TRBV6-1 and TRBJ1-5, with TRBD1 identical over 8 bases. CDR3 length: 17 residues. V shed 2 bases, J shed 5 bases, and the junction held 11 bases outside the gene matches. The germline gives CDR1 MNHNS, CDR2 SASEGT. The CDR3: CASSEIGTGRPYQPQHF. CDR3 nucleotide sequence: TGTGCCAGCAGTGAAATCGGGACAGGACGGCCTTATCAGCCCCAGCATTTT.

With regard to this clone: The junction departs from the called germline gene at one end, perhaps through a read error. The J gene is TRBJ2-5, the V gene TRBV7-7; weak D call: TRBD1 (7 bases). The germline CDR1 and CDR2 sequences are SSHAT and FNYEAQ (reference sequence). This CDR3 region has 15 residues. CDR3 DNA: TGTGCTAGCAGCCAGGGGGGTACCCTCCAAGAGACCCAGTACTTC. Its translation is CASSQGGTLQETQYF.

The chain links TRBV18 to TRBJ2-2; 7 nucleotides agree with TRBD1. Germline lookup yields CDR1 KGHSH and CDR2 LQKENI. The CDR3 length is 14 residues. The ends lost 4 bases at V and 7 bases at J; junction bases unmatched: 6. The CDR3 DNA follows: TGTGCCAGCTCACAGACAGGGTCGGACGGGGAGCTGTTTTTT. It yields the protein CASSQTGSDGELFF.

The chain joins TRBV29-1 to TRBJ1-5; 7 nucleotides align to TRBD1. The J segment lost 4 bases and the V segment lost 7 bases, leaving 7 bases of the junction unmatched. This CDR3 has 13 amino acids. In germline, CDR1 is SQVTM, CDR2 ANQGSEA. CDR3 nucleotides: TGCAGCGCGCAGGGGGTAGCTAATCAGCCCCAGCATTTT. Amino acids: CSAQGVANQPQHF. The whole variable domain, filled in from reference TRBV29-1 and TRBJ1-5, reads SAVISQKPSRDICQRGTSLTIQCQVDSQVTMMFWYRQQPGQSLTLIATANQGSEATYESGFVIDKFPISRPNLTFSTLTVSNMSPEDSSIYLCSAQGVANQPQHFGDGTRLSIL.

The CDR3 bases are TGTGCCAGCAGCCTTACCGGGACATTGAACACTGAAGCTTTCTTT. It codes for CASSLTGTLNTEAFF. This sequence joins TRBV3-1 (or the pseudogene TRBV3-2) and TRBJ1-1; the D gene is possibly TRBD1 (6 bases). Germline values: CDR1 LGHDT, CDR2 YNNKEL (reference sequence). Trimming shortened V by 4 bases and J by 0 bases, and 12 bases separated the two germline ends. The CDR3 is 15 residues long.

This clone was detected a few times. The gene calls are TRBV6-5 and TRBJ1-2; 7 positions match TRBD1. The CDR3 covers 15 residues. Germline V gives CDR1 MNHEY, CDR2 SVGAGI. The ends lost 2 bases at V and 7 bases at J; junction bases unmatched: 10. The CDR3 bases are TGTGCCAGCAGTTACAACTCCGAGGGGGCTGGTGGCTACACCTTC. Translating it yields CASSYNSEGAGGYTF.

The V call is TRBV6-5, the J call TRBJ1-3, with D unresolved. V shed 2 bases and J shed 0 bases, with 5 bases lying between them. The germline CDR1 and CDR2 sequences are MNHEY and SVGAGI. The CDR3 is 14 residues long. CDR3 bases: TGTGCCAGCAGTTACGATAGCTCTGGAAACACCATATATTTT. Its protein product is CASSYDSSGNTIYF.

The CDR3 nucleotides read TGCGCCAGCAGCCACCCAGGATACAATGAGCAGTTCTTC. Its translation: CASSHPGYNEQFF. This chain joins TRBV4-1 and TRBJ2-1; no clear D gene. V lost 3 bases to trimming and J lost 4 bases, with 7 bases between them. This CDR3 is 13 amino acids long. Germline lookup yields CDR1 MGHRA and CDR2 YSYEKL.

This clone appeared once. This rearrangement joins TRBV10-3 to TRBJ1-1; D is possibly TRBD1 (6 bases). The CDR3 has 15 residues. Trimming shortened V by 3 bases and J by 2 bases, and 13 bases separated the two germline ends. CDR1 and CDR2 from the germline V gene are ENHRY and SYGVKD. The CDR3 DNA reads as TGTGCCATCAGTGACCCTACAGGGACCAACACTGAAGCTTTCTTT. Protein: CAISDPTGTNTEAFF.

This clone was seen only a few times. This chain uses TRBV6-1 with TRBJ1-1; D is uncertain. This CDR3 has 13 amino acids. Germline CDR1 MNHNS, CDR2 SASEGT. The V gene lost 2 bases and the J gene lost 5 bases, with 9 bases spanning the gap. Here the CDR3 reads CASSESGRTEAFF. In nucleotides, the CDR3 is TGTGCCAGCAGTGAAAGCGGCAGGACTGAAGCTTTCTTT.

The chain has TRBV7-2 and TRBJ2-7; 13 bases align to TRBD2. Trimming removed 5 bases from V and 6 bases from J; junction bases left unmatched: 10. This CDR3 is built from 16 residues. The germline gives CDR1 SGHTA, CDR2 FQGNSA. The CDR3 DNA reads TGTGCCAGCAGCCTCATGCGGACTAGCGGGGGTGGCGAGCAGTACTTC. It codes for CASSLMRTSGGGEQYF. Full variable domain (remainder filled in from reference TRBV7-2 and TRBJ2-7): GAGVSQSPSNKVTEKGKDVELRCDPISGHTALYWYRQSLGQGLEFLIYFQGNSAPDKSGLPSDRFSAERTGGSVSTLTIQRTQQEDSAVYLCASSLMRTSGGGEQYFGPGTRLTVT.

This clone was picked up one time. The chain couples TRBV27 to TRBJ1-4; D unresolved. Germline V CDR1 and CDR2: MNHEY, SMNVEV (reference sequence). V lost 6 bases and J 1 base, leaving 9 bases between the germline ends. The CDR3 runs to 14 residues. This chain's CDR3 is CASRSQLTNEKLFF. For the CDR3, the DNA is TGTGCCAGCAGGTCACAGTTAACTAATGAAAAACTGTTTTTT. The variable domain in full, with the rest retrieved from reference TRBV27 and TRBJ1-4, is EAQVTQNPRYLITVTGKKLTVTCSQNMNHEYMSWYRQDPGLGLRQIYYSMNVEVTDKGDVPEGYKVSRKEKRNFPLILESPSPNQTSLYFCASRSQLTNEKLFFGSGTQLSVL.

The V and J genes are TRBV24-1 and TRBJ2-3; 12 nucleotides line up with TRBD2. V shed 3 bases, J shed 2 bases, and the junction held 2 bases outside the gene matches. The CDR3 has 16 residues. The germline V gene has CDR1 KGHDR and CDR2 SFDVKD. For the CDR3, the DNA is TGTGCCACCAGTGATCGGACTAGCGGGGACACAGATACGCAGTATTTT. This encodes CATSDRTSGDTDTQYF.

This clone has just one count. CDR3 sequence (DNA): TGCGCCAGCAGCAGCGGGACGTCGAACACTGAAGCTTTCTTT. This codes for CASSSGTSNTEAFF. This chain joins TRBV5-1 and TRBJ1-1, with D possibly matching TRBD1 (5 bases). From germline, CDR1 is SGHRS and CDR2 YFSETQ. CDR3 length: 14 residues. The germline V and J ends were trimmed by 4 bases and 1 base, with 11 bases remaining between them.